This paragraph covers one T cell receptor beta chain sequence. The data are from a study of blood T cell repertoires in COVID-19. The germline gives CDR1 SGDLS, CDR2 YYNGEE. V was clipped by 4 bases and J by 5 bases; unmatched bases: 9. The length of the CDR3 is 15 residues. Original methodology: How many nucleated cells were present was estimated from reference gene primer amplification. TCRdb keeps only in-frame clones here, not all; method: immunoSEQ multiplex PCR. V and J calls and clone size are copied from that table; D and trimming were computed from the DNA. The sample lists tens of thousands of clones; roughly 82% were seen once.

This TCR was sampled from a woman in her fifties or sixties with acute or convalescent COVID-19. Input material: peripheral blood. The gene calls are TRBV9 and TRBJ2-7, with 10 bases fitting TRBD1. CDR3 loop: CASSLGQGDGDEQYF. The CDR3 DNA reads as TGTGCCAGCAGCCTCGGACAGGGGGACGGCGACGAGCAGTACTTC.